A selection of T cell receptor beta chains follows, all from one sample in a study of T-cell reconstitution after alpha-beta-depleted transplantation in children. TCRdb reprocessed the PCR reads with MiXCR, giving one entry per CDR3 protein. In the table there are 490,000 or so distinct CDR3 sequences, more than 9% of which are singletons. The sample was PBMCs, taken before TCRalphabeta/CD19-depleted stem cell transplant. These receptors were collected from a child aged 2 to 15 with inherited bone marrow failure, due to receive a stem cell transplant. CDR3s include the opening cysteine and the closing phenylalanine or tryptophan. Fields, in order: V gene, clone size, D gene, J gene, CDR3 DNA, CDR3 protein. D genes are given only for firm matches. Size is omitted from some rows. Given values are once, few, many or a class for expanded clones.

TRBV11-3	many	TRBD2	TRBJ2-1	TGTGCCAGCAGCAACGGACTAGTGGGGTACAATGAGCAGTTCTTC	CASSNGLVGYNEQFF
TRBV11-2	many	TRBD1	TRBJ1-5	TGTGCCAGCAGCCCAAACCGGGACAGGGGGGCGCGAGATCAGCCCCAGCATTTT	CASSPNRDRGARDQPQHF
TRBV7-9	few	-	TRBJ2-7	TGTGCCAGCAGCTCGGCCATGCTCCCCTACGAGCAGTACTTC	CASSSAMLPYEQYF
TRBV12-3/TRBV12-4	many	TRBD2	TRBJ2-7	TGTGCCAGCACCCCCGGGGTTTTGATCGGGAGGGTATCCTTCTCCTACGAGCAGTACTTC	CASTPGVLIGRVSFSYEQYF
TRBV24-1	many	-	TRBJ2-3	TGTGCCACCAGTGCTACCGAGGGGGTAACAGATACGCAGTATTTT	CATSATEGVTDTQYF
TRBV7-2	many	-	TRBJ2-1	TGTGCCAGCAGCCCCTTCGGTGAGCAGTTCTTC	CASSPFGEQFF
TRBV7-9	few	-	TRBJ2-1	TGTGCCAGCAGCCAGGACTATGCGGGGAATGAGCAGTTCTTC	CASSQDYAGNEQFF
TRBV20-1	many	TRBD2	TRBJ2-7	TGCAGTGCTAGAGAAGGGGAGGGAACTAGAGAGCAGTACTTC	CSAREGEGTREQYF
TRBV4-1	many	TRBD2	TRBJ2-1	TGCGCCAGCAGCCAAGACGGGACTAGCGGGTATATCCCTTACAATGAGCAGTTCTTC	CASSQDGTSGYIPYNEQFF
TRBV20-1	-	TRBD1	TRBJ2-7	TGCAGCACGATGACAGGGGCAGATAAAAGGGACAGGGGATACTACGAGCAGTACTTC	CSTMTGADKRDRGYYEQYF
TRBV10-3	many	-	TRBJ2-2	TGTGCCATCAGTGGGGGGGTAGCCCCGAACACCGGGGAGCTGTTTTTT	CAISGGVAPNTGELFF
TRBV4-1	many	TRBD2	TRBJ2-5	TGCGCCAGCAGCCAAGATCCCCCCCTGGAAGCGGGGCAAGAGACCCAGTACTTC	CASSQDPPLEAGQETQYF
TRBV20-1	many	TRBD1	TRBJ1-4	TGCAGTGCTAGTGGCCAGGGGGGTGAAAAACTGTTTTTT	CSASGQGGEKLFF
TRBV29-1	few	TRBD2	TRBJ2-1	TGCAGCGTGGGGGGGGGAGGCGCCTACAATGAGCAGTTCTTC	CSVGGGGAYNEQFF
TRBV6-1	many	-	TRBJ1-3	TGTGCCAGCAGTGAAGTGTGGTGGGATCCGAATGGAAACACCATATATTTT	CASSEVWWDPNGNTIYF
TRBV6-1	few	TRBD1	TRBJ1-1	TGTGCCAGCAGTGAAGCGATGACAGGGGTGGGCACTGAAGCTTTCTTT	CASSEAMTGVGTEAFF
TRBV5-1	few	TRBD2	TRBJ2-3	TGCGCCAGCAGTTCAGGACTAGCGGAGTCGGTAGATACGCAGTATTTT	CASSSGLAESVDTQYF
TRBV5-1	-	-	TRBJ1-6	TGCGCCAGCAGCTCCCGGGGGTCACCCCTCCACTTT	CASSSRGSPLHF
TRBV7-9	many	TRBD2	TRBJ2-1	TGTGCCAGCAGCTTAGCGGGACTAGCGCTTTCCTACAATGAGCAGTTCTTC	CASSLAGLALSYNEQFF
TRBV4-3	-	-	TRBJ2-1	TGCGCCAGCAGCCAAGCGGGAGTCGGCAATGAGCAGTTCTTC	CASSQAGVGNEQFF
TRBV11-1	-	TRBD1	TRBJ2-5	TGTGCCAGCAGTTGGCGACTTCCGGGACAGGGAACCCAAGAGACCCAGTACTTC	CASSWRLPGQGTQETQYF
TRBV7-9	many	TRBD1	TRBJ2-7	TGTGCCAGCAGCTTGGGCGAGGGGGCACCGTCCGAGCAGTACTTC	CASSLGEGAPSEQYF
TRBV7-2	many	TRBD2	TRBJ2-1	TGTGCCAGCAGCTTAGTCCTAGCGGGAGGCAATGAGCAGTTCTTC	CASSLVLAGGNEQFF
TRBV10-1	many	-	TRBJ2-2	TGCGCCAGCACCCGAGGCGTGGGAAGCGGGGAGCTGTTTTTT	CASTRGVGSGELFF
TRBV12-3/TRBV12-4	many	-	TRBJ2-1	TGTGCCAGCAGTTTAAGGGGCGGGGATTACAATGAGCAGTTCTTC	CASSLRGGDYNEQFF
TRBV19	-	-	TRBJ2-7	TGTGCCAGTAGTATGGGAAGTTGGAACGAGCAGTACTTC	CASSMGSWNEQYF
TRBV18	-	-	TRBJ2-2	TGTGCCAGCTCACCAGTGGCCCTAAACACCGGGGAGCTGTTTTTT	CASSPVALNTGELFF
TRBV4-2	many	TRBD1	TRBJ2-7	TGTGCCAGCAGCCCCTTTTTCATAGGACAGGGTGGTCACGAGCAGTACTTC	CASSPFFIGQGGHEQYF
TRBV28	many	TRBD1	TRBJ1-5	TGTGCCAGCAGACGGACAGGGGATCAGCCCCAGCATTTT	CASRRTGDQPQHF
TRBV7-2	many	-	TRBJ2-7	TGTGCCAGCAGTGGGGCGAGCGGCCCCTACGAGCAGTACTTC	CASSGASGPYEQYF
TRBV28	-	TRBD2	TRBJ2-4	TGTGCCAGCAGTTCGGGTAGCGGGAGGGCCGGGAACATTCAGTACTTC	CASSSGSGRAGNIQYF
TRBV6-2/TRBV6-3	-	-	TRBJ2-7	TGTGCCAGCAGTTTACTAGATCCCTACGAGCAGTACTTC	CASSLLDPYEQYF
TRBV6-2/TRBV6-3	many	-	TRBJ1-6	TGTGCCAGCAGAAGTAATTCACCCCTCCACTTT	CASRSNSPLHF
TRBV7-2	-	-	TRBJ1-2	TGTGCCAGCAGCTTTTACGGACAGTTTCGTGGCTACACCTTC	CASSFYGQFRGYTF
TRBV13	many	-	TRBJ1-1	TGTGCCAGCAGCATCCGGGCCTACACTGAAGCTTTCTTT	CASSIRAYTEAFF
TRBV5-1	many	TRBD1	TRBJ2-7	TGCGCCAGCAGCTTGAACCCGGGACAGGGGACCTACGAGCAGTACTTC	CASSLNPGQGTYEQYF
TRBV12-3/TRBV12-4	many	TRBD1	TRBJ2-7	TGTGCCAGCAGCACCTGGTCGGACAGGGTAACCTACGAGCAGTACTTC	CASSTWSDRVTYEQYF
TRBV30	many	-	TRBJ2-3	TGTGCCTGGAGTGTAACTGATACGCAGTATTTT	CAWSVTDTQYF
TRBV9	many	TRBD2	TRBJ2-5	TGTGCCAGCAGCCTCCTAGCGGAGCTCCAAGAGACCCATTACTTC	CASSLLAELQETHYF
TRBV20-1	few	-	TRBJ2-5	TGCAGTGCTAGGGAGTACCAAGAGACCCAGTACTTC	CSAREYQETQYF
TRBV5-1	many	TRBD2	TRBJ2-3	TGCGCCAGCAGCTTTCCGGGAGGGCCGACAGATACGCAGTATTTT	CASSFPGGPTDTQYF
TRBV18	many	TRBD1	TRBJ1-6	TGTGCCAGCTCATCAAGACAGGGAAATTCACCCCTCCACTTT	CASSSRQGNSPLHF
TRBV7-9	many	-	TRBJ2-7	TGTGCCAGCACCTGGGGAGCCAGTCCCTACGAGCAGTACTTC	CASTWGASPYEQYF
TRBV7-2	-	-	TRBJ2-3	TGTGCCAGCACTATTAATCCCCAGGATACGCAGTATTTT	CASTINPQDTQYF
TRBV20-1	many	-	TRBJ1-2	TGCAGTGCTAGAGTTACCGGGACACCTTTCCAATTTTATGGCTACACCTTC	CSARVTGTPFQFYGYTF
TRBV20-1	many	-	TRBJ2-7	TGCAGTGCTAGAGATGGGGCCTACGAGCAGTACTTC	CSARDGAYEQYF
TRBV2	many	-	TRBJ1-1	TGTGCCAGCAGTCGTGACAGCATGAACACTGAAGCTTTCTTT	CASSRDSMNTEAFF
TRBV4-1	few	-	TRBJ2-7	TGCGCCAGCAGCCAAGCTTGGCCCTCTACCGACTCCTACGAGCAGTACTTC	CASSQAWPSTDSYEQYF
TRBV20-1	few	-	TRBJ2-2	TGCAGTGCTAGTTTGCTGGTCCGCGGGGAGCTGTTTTTT	CSASLLVRGELFF
TRBV7-2	-	-	TRBJ1-5	TGTGCCAGCAGCGTACGCGGGCCGGGGAGCAATCAGCCCCAGCATTTT	CASSVRGPGSNQPQHF
TRBV12-3/TRBV12-4	many	-	TRBJ2-4	TGTGCCAGCAGTTTAAAGGACAGCACTCGGGCGCACTTC	CASSLKDSTRAHF
TRBV5-1	many	-	TRBJ1-1	TGCGCCAGCAGGTCGAACACTGAAGCTTTCTTT	CASRSNTEAFF
TRBV20-1	many	TRBD2	TRBJ2-1	TGCAGTGCTAGAGCGGGGGGGACCTACAATGAGCAGTTCTTC	CSARAGGTYNEQFF
TRBV12-3/TRBV12-4	many	-	TRBJ1-1	TGTGCCAGCAGTTTCCTAGTCAGGAACACTGAAGCTTTCTTT	CASSFLVRNTEAFF
TRBV20-1	many	TRBD1	TRBJ1-2	TGCAGTGCTAGAGCCGGGACAGCCTATGGCTACACCTTC	CSARAGTAYGYTF